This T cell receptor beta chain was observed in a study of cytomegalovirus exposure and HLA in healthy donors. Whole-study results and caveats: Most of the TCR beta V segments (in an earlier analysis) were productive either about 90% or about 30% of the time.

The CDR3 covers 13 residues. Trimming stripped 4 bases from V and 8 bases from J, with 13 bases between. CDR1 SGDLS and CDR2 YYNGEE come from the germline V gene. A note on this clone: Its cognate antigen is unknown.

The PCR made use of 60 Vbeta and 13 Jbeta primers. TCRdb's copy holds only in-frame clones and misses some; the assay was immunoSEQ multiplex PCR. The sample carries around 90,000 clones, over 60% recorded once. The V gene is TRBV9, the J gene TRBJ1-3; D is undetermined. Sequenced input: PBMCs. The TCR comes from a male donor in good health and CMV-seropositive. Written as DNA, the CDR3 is TGTGCCAGCAGCCCCGCGGGCTACGACACCATATATTTT. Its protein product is CASSPAGYDTIYF.